One sample yielded the 26 T cell receptor beta chains listed below, sequenced in a study of cytomegalovirus exposure and HLA in healthy donors. The PCR had 60 Vbeta and 13 Jbeta primers. Repertoires were generated with immunoSEQ multiplex PCR, while TCRdb's copy carries only in-frame clones and drops some. This sample contains 65,000 to 90,000 clones. Source material: PBMCs. These receptors were taken from a man between 35 and 55 years old in good health and CMV-seronegative.

The rearrangement uses TRBV5-1 and TRBJ2-7, with D possibly TRBD2 on 5 matching bases. The V gene lost 4 bases and the J gene lost 2 bases, with 13 bases spanning the gap. Germline CDR1 and CDR2: SGHRS and YFSETQ. This CDR3 is 14 amino acids long. CDR3 coding DNA: TGCGCCAGCAGCCAGGACTGGTCTACCTACGAGCAGTACTTC. Protein product: CASSQDWSTYEQYF.

This chain joins TRBV28 and TRBJ2-5, with 12 bases aligning to TRBD1. J lost 5 bases, V lost 6 bases, and 7 bases had no gene match. The CDR3 totals 15 residues. Germline CDR1 reads MDHEN; CDR2 reads SYDVKM. In nucleotides, the CDR3 is TGTGCCAGCAGACGGGACAGGGGGCCCTTGGAGACCCAGTACTTC. It translates to CASRRDRGPLETQYF.

The chain has TRBV2 and TRBJ2-5, with TRBD2 matching 9 bases. In germline, CDR1 is SNHLY, CDR2 FYNNEI. CDR3 length equals 14 residues. V gave up 7 bases and J gave up 3 bases; unmatched junction bases: 6. CDR3 DNA sequence: TGTGCCAGCACTAGCGGGGCAGGGAAAGAGACCCAGTACTTC. Encoded protein: CASTSGAGKETQYF.

J is TRBJ1-5 and V is TRBV6-4; D is undetermined. Germline V CDR1 and CDR2: MRHNA, SNTAGT. V lost 11 bases and J lost 7, with 15 bases in between. This CDR3 spans 12 amino acids. This CDR3 is CAESRSGQPQHF. The CDR3 coding sequence is TGTGCCGAGTCAAGGTCGGGGCAGCCCCAGCATTTT.

The chain links TRBV6-5 to TRBJ2-7; 8 bases map to TRBD1. Trimming took 4 bases from V and 3 from J; bases not matched to a gene: 5. CDR3 length: 14 residues. Germline CDR1 MNHEY, CDR2 SVGAGI. CDR3 coding DNA: TGTGCCAGCAGTTCCTTACAGGGGGGCTACGAGCAGTACTTC. This translates into CASSSLQGGYEQYF.

By frequency, this clone registers medium-sized. The gene calls are TRBV18 and TRBJ1-5, with unresolved D. V was pared by 2 bases and J by 8 bases, with 10 bases between. Germline values: CDR1 KGHSH, CDR2 LQKENI. This CDR3 is 13 amino acids long. Here the CDR3 DNA reads TGTGCCAGCTCACCAAACGGGCGGGAGCCCCAGCATTTT. Translation: CASSPNGREPQHF.

The chain combines TRBV19 with TRBJ1-3; D is undetermined. The CDR3 is made up of 15 amino acids. The V gene lost 6 bases and the J gene lost 0 bases, with 12 bases spanning the gap. Germline CDR1 is LNHDA and CDR2 is SQIVND (reference sequence). CDR3 in DNA: TGTGCCAGTAGCACCCTCCGGGGCTCTGGAAACACCATATATTTT. It yields the protein CASSTLRGSGNTIYF.

The gene calls are TRBV7-9 and TRBJ1-2; TRBD1 matches 12 bases. The CDR3 covers 16 residues. The V and J ends lost 5 bases and 8 bases, in that order; junction bases with no gene match: 12. Germline V gene sequence: CDR1 SEHNR, CDR2 FQNEAQ (reference sequence). CDR3 region: CASSILPGQGARGYTF. CDR3 bases: TGTGCCAGCAGCATCCTACCGGGACAGGGGGCGAGAGGCTACACCTTC.

This sequence joins TRBV6-1 and TRBJ1-5; D unresolved. The CDR3 runs to 13 residues. The ends were cut back, 7 bases at V and 0 bases at J, with 7 bases in the middle. Germline-derived CDR1 and CDR2 are MNHNS and SASEGT. This CDR3 is CASTTDSNQPQHF. The CDR3 bases are TGTGCCAGCACTACAGATAGCAATCAGCCCCAGCATTTT.

This rearrangement joins TRBV29-1 to TRBJ2-7, with a possible D match to TRBD1 (6 bases). From germline, CDR1 is SQVTM and CDR2 ANQGSEA. This CDR3 has 14 amino acids. V lost 6 bases, J lost 0 bases, and 15 bases lay in between. This CDR3 is CSVTGTVSSYEQYF. The CDR3 nucleotides read TGCAGCGTAACAGGGACCGTTAGCTCCTACGAGCAGTACTTC.

The chain recombines TRBV5-4 with TRBJ2-5; D is uncertain. This CDR3 region has 13 residues. From germline, CDR1 is SGHNT and CDR2 YYREEE (reference sequence). V lost 1 base and J lost 1, with 5 bases in between. The CDR3 reads CASSLLSQETQYF. CDR3 nucleotide sequence: TGTGCCAGCAGCTTGCTTAGCCAAGAGACCCAGTACTTC.

This rearrangement joins TRBV23-1 to TRBJ1-5; tentative D call: TRBD1 (6 bases). TRBV23-1 is placed among ORFs of uncertain function. V lost 2 bases and J lost 6, with 14 bases in between. The CDR3 extends over 15 amino acids. CDR3 coding DNA: TGCGCCAGCAGTCAAGATCAACAGGGCTGTCAGCCCCAGCATTTT. Protein product: CASSQDQQGCQPQHF.

The chain has TRBV9 and TRBJ2-2; TRBD1 aligns across 9 bases. Trimming at V came to 4 bases and at J to 6 bases, leaving 7 bases not matched to a gene. The length of the CDR3 is 15 residues. Germline loops: CDR1 SGDLS, CDR2 YYNGEE. This CDR3 is CASSRGTGSPGELFF. The CDR3 DNA is TGTGCCAGCAGCCGCGGGACAGGGAGTCCCGGGGAGCTGTTTTTT. Full variable domain (remainder filled in from reference TRBV9 and TRBJ2-2): DSGVTQTPKHLITATGQRVTLRCSPRSGDLSVYWYQQSLDQGLQFLIQYYNGEERAKGNILERFSAQQFPDLHSELNLSSLELGDSALYFCASSRGTGSPGELFFGEGSRLTVL.

With regard to this clone: The same CDR3 also results from other DNA sequences found in this sample. This sequence joins TRBV25-1 and TRBJ1-4; D is perhaps TRBD1 (5 bases). V was pared by 8 bases and J by 4 bases, with 14 bases between. CDR3 length: 14 amino acids. Germline V gives CDR1 MGHDK, CDR2 SYGVNS. The CDR3 loop is CASGGGLSNEKLFF. The CDR3 coding sequence is TGTGCCAGCGGGGGAGGGTTGAGTAATGAAAAACTGTTTTTT.

The V call is TRBV29-1, the J call TRBJ1-6, with TRBD1 matching 8 bases. The CDR3 is 13 amino acids. The junction had 6 bases not matched to a gene; V was cut back by 7 bases and J by 7 bases. CDR1 and CDR2 (germline): SQVTM, ANQGSEA. CDR3 sequence: CSARTGYNSPLHF. The CDR3, as DNA: TGCAGCGCCCGGACAGGGTACAATTCACCCCTCCACTTT.

The chain recombines TRBV5-6 with TRBJ2-7, with 7 positions matching TRBD2. The CDR3 is 14 amino acids. Trimming removed 4 bases from V and 2 bases from J; junction bases left unmatched: 6. Germline V gene lookup returns CDR1 SGHDT and CDR2 YYEEEE. CDR3 residues: CASSRRLAAYEQYF. The CDR3, as DNA: TGTGCCAGCAGCCGACGGCTAGCGGCCTACGAGCAGTACTTC.

The rearrangement uses TRBV7-9 and TRBJ2-4; 7 positions agree with TRBD2. Trimming at V came to 5 bases and at J to 7 bases, leaving 17 bases not matched to a gene. The CDR3 contains 17 residues. Germline CDR1 is SEHNR and CDR2 is FQNEAQ (reference sequence). This CDR3 reads CASSVGTTITGRNIQYF. The CDR3 coding sequence is TGTGCCAGCAGCGTAGGTACAACTATAACCGGGAGGAACATTCAGTACTTC. The full variable domain, completed using reference TRBV7-9 and TRBJ2-4, is DTGVSQNPRHKITKRGQNVTFRCDPISEHNRLYWYRQTLGQGPEFLTYFQNEAQLEKSRLLSDRFSAERPKGSFSTLEIQRTEQGDSAMYLCASSVGTTITGRNIQYFGAGTRLSVL.

The gene calls are TRBV4-1 and TRBJ2-5, with D maybe TRBD2 (7 bases). The V end was cut by 0 bases, the J end by 5 bases, with 19 bases between. CDR1 MGHRA and CDR2 YSYEKL come from the germline V gene. The CDR3 extends over 17 amino acids. The CDR3 coding sequence is TGCGCCAGCAGCCAAGATTTACCGCGCGGGGGCCTCGAGACCCAGTACTTC. Translated: CASSQDLPRGGLETQYF.

The chain combines TRBV2 with TRBJ2-7, with 7 bases matching TRBD2. The CDR3 consists of 12 residues. The J segment lost 3 bases and the V segment lost 8 bases, leaving 4 bases of the junction unmatched. Germline CDR1 reads SNHLY; CDR2 reads FYNNEI. CDR3 region: CASRDYLYEQYF. As DNA, the CDR3 is TGTGCCAGCCGGGACTATCTCTACGAGCAGTACTTC.

This chain uses TRBV30 with TRBJ1-5, with D unclear. Germline CDR1 is GTSNPN and CDR2 is SVGIG (reference sequence). V lost 0 bases and J lost 1, with 13 bases in between. The CDR3 consists of 16 residues. CDR3 loop: CAWSVLGGTSNQPQHF. CDR3 DNA sequence: TGTGCCTGGAGTGTACTTGGCGGAACAAGCAATCAGCCCCAGCATTTT. The full variable domain, in which reference TRBV30 and TRBJ1-5 provide the parts outside the CDR3, is SQTIHQWPATLVQPVGSPLSLECTVEGTSNPNLYWYRQAAGRGLQLLFYSVGIGQISSEVPQNLSASRPQDRQFILSSKKLLLSDSGFYLCAWSVLGGTSNQPQHFGDGTRLSIL.

V gene TRBV6-5 combines with J gene TRBJ1-1, with 7 bases identical to TRBD1. The V segment lost 6 bases and the J segment 6 bases; nucleotides outside the gene matches: 7. This CDR3 is 13 amino acids long. Germline V gives CDR1 MNHEY, CDR2 SVGAGI. CDR3 loop: CASREQGTPEAFF. The CDR3 nucleotides read TGTGCCAGCAGGGAACAGGGGACTCCTGAAGCTTTCTTT.

CDR3 protein: CASSFGPTNTEAFF. The CDR3 bases are TGCGCCAGCAGCTTTGGCCCCACCAACACTGAAGCTTTCTTT. This chain connects TRBV5-1 to TRBJ1-1; no definite D call. The CDR3 sequence is 14 residues long. The V end lost 2 bases, the J end lost 2 bases, and 10 bases lay between the germline ends. Germline V gene data show CDR1 as SGHRS and CDR2 as YFSETQ.

V usage is TRBV7-8 and J usage is TRBJ2-7, with TRBD1 matching over 11 bases. The junction had 5 bases not matched to a gene; V was cut back by 0 bases and J by 1 base. CDR1 is SGHVS and CDR2 is FQNEAQ in the germline V gene. CDR3 length: 17 residues. The CDR3 is CASSLAAGTGGSYEQYF. Written as DNA, the CDR3 is TGTGCCAGCAGCTTAGCGGCTGGGACAGGGGGTTCCTACGAGCAGTACTTC.

The chain is built from TRBV4-2 and TRBJ1-4; 9 bases fit TRBD1. V lost 2 bases and J lost 6; bases outside the gene matches: 1. CDR1 and CDR2 (germline): LGHNA, YNFKEQ. The CDR3 is 14 amino acids. CDR3 DNA: TGTGCCAGCAGCCAATGGACAGGGGATGAAAAACTGTTTTTT. Protein: CASSQWTGDEKLFF.

V gene TRBV19 combines with J gene TRBJ1-1; the D is unclear. The germline gives CDR1 LNHDA, CDR2 SQIVND (reference sequence). Trimming removed 3 bases from V and 1 base from J, with 9 bases in between. CDR3 length: 14 amino acids. The CDR3 protein is CASSIGGWNTEAFF. Written as DNA, the CDR3 is TGTGCCAGTAGTATCGGAGGGTGGAACACTGAAGCTTTCTTT.

Written as DNA, the CDR3 is TGTGCCAGCAGTCCAGGGTCCACTGAAGCTTTCTTT. Residues: CASSPGSTEAFF. The rearrangement links TRBV6-5 to TRBJ1-1; possible D gene TRBD1, 5 bases. Germline loops: CDR1 MNHEY, CDR2 SVGAGI. The V end was cut by 5 bases, the J end by 4 bases, with 8 bases between. This CDR3 region has 12 residues.